These 5 T cell receptor beta chains were all obtained from the same sample, sequenced in a study of technical replicates of blood from several donors. Measured with immunoSEQ multiplex PCR; TCRdb has only the in-frame clones, and not every one. The data show 74,000 or so clones, 90% to 95% seen once. The specimen was T cells isolated from PBMCs. All receptors come from a human donor in good health.

This rearrangement joins TRBV9 to TRBJ1-3, with D maybe TRBD1 (5 bases). Trimming left V 0 bases short and J 7 bases short, with 14 bases between. CDR3 length equals 15 residues. Germline-derived CDR1 and CDR2 are SGDLS and YYNGEE. CDR3: CASSVGQGQWNTIYF. In DNA form, the CDR3 reads TGTGCCAGCAGCGTAGGTCAGGGCCAGTGGAACACCATATATTTT.

The rearrangement joins TRBV6-1 to TRBJ2-3, with no clear D. The V gene lost 2 bases and the J gene lost 0 bases, with 9 bases spanning the gap. Germline CDR1 and CDR2: MNHNS and SASEGT. The CDR3 has 15 amino acids. The CDR3 sequence: CASSERDTSTDTQYF. Written as DNA, the CDR3 is TGTGCCAGCAGTGAAAGAGACACTAGCACAGATACGCAGTATTTT.

The CDR3 nucleotides are TGTGCCTGGAGTGGACTAGCGGGAGCCTACTACGAGCAGTACTTC. This sequence encodes CAWSGLAGAYYEQYF. V usage is TRBV30 and J usage is TRBJ2-7; 12 bases map to TRBD2. The CDR3 totals 15 residues. J was trimmed by 3 bases and V by 1 base; bases with no gene match: 4. Germline CDR1 GTSNPN, CDR2 SVGIG (reference sequence).

Here the CDR3 reads CASSFSAKNIQYF. DNA for the CDR3: TGTGCCAGCAGTTTTTCGGCCAAAAACATTCAGTACTTC. The chain recombines TRBV27 with TRBJ2-4; D ambiguous. Germline CDR1 MNHEY, CDR2 SMNVEV (reference sequence). The ends were cut back, 3 bases at V and 1 base at J, with 4 bases in the middle. CDR3 length equals 13 residues.

The V and J genes are TRBV21-1 and TRBJ1-5; the D segment call TRBD1 is taken from the table without a DNA check. TRBV21-1 corresponds to a pseudogene. The CDR3 length is 13 residues. The chain's CDR3 is CASGQFDNQPQHF. In DNA form, the CDR3 reads TGTGCCTCCGGACAGTTTGACAATCAGCCCCAGCATTTT.